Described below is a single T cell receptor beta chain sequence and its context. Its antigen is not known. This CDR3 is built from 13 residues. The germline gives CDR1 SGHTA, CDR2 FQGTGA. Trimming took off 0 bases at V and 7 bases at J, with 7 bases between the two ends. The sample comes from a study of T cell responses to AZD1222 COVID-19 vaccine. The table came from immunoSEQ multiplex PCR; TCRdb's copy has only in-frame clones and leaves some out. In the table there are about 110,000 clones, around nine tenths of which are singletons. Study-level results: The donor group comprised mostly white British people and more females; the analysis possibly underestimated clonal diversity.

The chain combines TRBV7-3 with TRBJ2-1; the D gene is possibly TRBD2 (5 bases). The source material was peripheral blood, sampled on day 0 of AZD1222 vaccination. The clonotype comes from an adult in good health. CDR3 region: CASSLTEGNEQFF. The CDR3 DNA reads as TGTGCCAGCAGCTTAACCGAGGGTAATGAGCAGTTCTTC.